This T cell receptor beta chain originates from a study of T cell responses to AZD1222 COVID-19 vaccine. The overall study: The study pooled second doses at about 4 or about 12 weeks.

About this clone: Its cognate antigen is unknown.

Study-wide findings and caveats: After the peak T cell response, and only then, were repertoires sampled. Donor demographics were predominantly white British with a female majority; clonal diversity may be underestimated.

TCRdb's table, derived via immunoSEQ multiplex PCR, lists solely in-frame clones and lacks some. The sample has some 89,000 clones, roughly 90% seen once. This CDR3 is 14 amino acids long. Trimming pared 7 bases from V and 3 bases from J, leaving 13 bases between. Germline V gene sequence: CDR1 MDHEN, CDR2 SYDVKM. The chain has TRBV28 and TRBJ1-5, with D maybe TRBD1 (5 bases). This TCR was sampled from an adult in good health. Sequencing used peripheral blood, obtained on day 0 of AZD1222 vaccination. As DNA, the CDR3 is TGTGCCAGCAAAGCCGGGACGGACAATCAGCCCCAGCATTTT. Its translation is CASKAGTDNQPQHF.